Presented here are 32 T cell receptor beta chains from one specimen sequenced in a study of patients and donors after allogeneic stem cell transplantation. TCRdb reanalysed the RT-PCR reads using MiXCR and keeps one entry per CDR3 protein. This sample yields 920,000 or so distinct CDR3 sequences, of which approximately 18% are seen a single time; around 6% belongs to the top ten. The sequenced sample was blood, either unsorted or a sorted T cell fraction (not recorded which). The receptors were sampled from a human donor who was either an allogeneic HSCT recipient or a stem cell or donor lymphocyte infusion donor (not recorded which). It is not recorded whose cells these are; they may come from a transplant donor.

This clonotype has more than one count but fewer than ten. The chain uses TRBV2 and TRBJ2-5; 8 bases map to TRBD1. Germline CDR1 is SNHLY and CDR2 is FYNNEI. Germline trimming cut 3 bases from V and 5 bases from J; bases unmatched to any gene: 8. The CDR3 totals 15 residues. CDR3 DNA sequence: TGTGCCAGCAGTGAGCAGGGGGCACCCGTGGAGACCCAGTACTTC. Amino acid sequence: CASSEQGAPVETQYF.

V is TRBV12-3 or TRBV12-4 and J is TRBJ2-3; D unresolved. There are 13 residues in the CDR3. V dropped 7 bases and J dropped 2 bases, with 10 bases sitting between them. CDR3 residues: CASIKADTDTQYF. CDR3 nucleotides: TGTGCCAGCATCAAAGCAGACACAGATACGCAGTATTTT.

This clonotype was seen more than once but under ten times. The rearrangement joins TRBV12-3 or TRBV12-4 to TRBJ1-1; D is perhaps TRBD1 (5 bases). Trimming removed 7 bases at V and 5 bases at J, with 17 bases between. This CDR3 is 14 amino acids long. The CDR3 DNA reads TGTGCCAGCACCCCTGGGGGGTCTAAGACTGAAGCTTTCTTT. Translation gives CASTPGGSKTEAFF.

The rearrangement joins TRBV5-1 to TRBJ2-2; TRBD1 or TRBD2 may be the D gene (6 bases each). CDR3 length: 16 amino acids. The germline V gene encodes CDR1 SGHRS and CDR2 YFSETQ. The germline V and J ends were trimmed by 4 bases and 0 bases, with 13 bases remaining between them. The CDR3 DNA reads TGCGCCAGCAGCGCCGGGGGCCTGCCGAACACCGGGGAGCTGTTTTTT. Its translation is CASSAGGLPNTGELFF. The full variable domain, rest sourced from reference TRBV5-1 and TRBJ2-2, is KAGVTQTPRYLIKTRGQQVTLSCSPISGHRSVSWYQQTPGQGLQFLFEYFSETQRNKGNFPGRFSGRQFSNSRSEMNVSTLELGDSALYLCASSAGGLPNTGELFFGEGSRLTVL.

The CDR3 coding sequence is TGCAGTGCTTTCCCGGGACTAGCGGGGGGACTATCCTACAATGAGCAGTTCTTC. Translation gives CSAFPGLAGGLSYNEQFF. The chain links TRBV20-1 to TRBJ2-1, with 15 positions matching TRBD2. CDR1 and CDR2 from the germline V gene are DFQATT and SNEGSKA (reference sequence). The CDR3 covers 18 residues. With 5 bases clipped from V and 1 base from J, the junction kept 9 bases outside the gene matches.

This clonotype came up a few times. V and J are TRBV12-3 or TRBV12-4 and TRBJ2-6; no clear D. V lost 5 bases, J lost 8 bases, and 7 bases lay in between. The CDR3 extends over 12 amino acids. The CDR3 region is CASSRNPNVLTF. CDR3 DNA sequence: TGTGCCAGCAGTCGAAATCCCAACGTCCTGACTTTC.

The chain couples TRBV11-1 to TRBJ2-1; D is unresolved. This CDR3 region has 15 residues. With 5 bases removed from V and 0 bases from J, the gap between germline ends came to 11 bases. Germline assignment: CDR1 SGHAT and CDR2 FQDESV (reference sequence). The CDR3, as DNA: TGTGCCAGCAGCACCCGGGCCTCCTCCTACAATGAGCAGTTCTTC. It specifies CASSTRASSYNEQFF.

This clonotype was detected only a few times. The J gene is TRBJ1-1, the V gene TRBV10-3; 7 positions match TRBD1. From germline, CDR1 is ENHRY and CDR2 SYGVKD. This CDR3 is built from 15 residues. J gave up 3 bases and V 2 bases, and 6 bases lay outside the gene matches. The CDR3 DNA is TGTGCCATCAGTGAGAGGTCAGGGGGGTACACTGAAGCTTTCTTT. It encodes CAISERSGGYTEAFF.

In this sample, this clonotype turned up a few times. Because it lacks the conserved phenylalanine or tryptophan at the end, this CDR3 is likely a read error. The limits of the CDR3 on the DNA are not certain, so only TCRdb's listed CDR3 is given. The J gene is TRBJ2-1, the V gene TRBV6-4; the table gives TRBD1 as D, unverified against the DNA. The CDR3 is 13 residues long, ends included. Germline loops: CDR1 MRHNA, CDR2 SNTAGT. CDR3 sequence: CASSDSSGTPCPV.

The rearrangement joins TRBV20-1 to TRBJ2-7, with TRBD2 matching over 8 bases. Germline V lookup: CDR1 DFQATT, CDR2 SNEGSKA (reference sequence). V trimming: 0 bases; J trimming: 3 bases; junction bases outside the gene matches: 4. The CDR3 contains 14 residues. The CDR3 loop reads CSARDQTSGYEQYF. As DNA, the CDR3 is TGCAGTGCTAGAGATCAAACTAGCGGCTACGAGCAGTACTTC.

The J gene is TRBJ1-5, the V gene TRBV4-3; D gene ambiguous. V dropped 0 bases and J dropped 0 bases, with 6 bases sitting between them. This CDR3 has 15 residues. In germline, CDR1 is LGHNA, CDR2 YSLEER. CDR3: CASSQDRYSNQPQHF. The CDR3 DNA reads TGCGCCAGCAGCCAAGACAGGTATAGCAATCAGCCCCAGCATTTT.

This rearrangement joins TRBV5-1 to TRBJ2-2; 7 bases are a match to TRBD2. CDR3 length equals 15 residues. V was pared by 4 bases and J by 1 base, with 4 bases of the junction left unmatched. The germline V gene encodes CDR1 SGHRS and CDR2 YFSETQ. CDR3 sequence (DNA): TGCGCCAGCAGCGGGGAGGGCCTGAACACCGGGGAGCTGTTTTTT. Translation: CASSGEGLNTGELFF.

This clonotype was counted between two and nine times. The V call is TRBV24-1, the J call TRBJ1-1; unclear D gene. Germline V lookup: CDR1 KGHDR, CDR2 SFDVKD. This CDR3 region has 11 residues. The V and J ends lost 5 bases and 4 bases respectively, with 4 bases between them. The CDR3 is CATSVGTEAFF. The CDR3 DNA reads as TGTGCCACCAGTGTCGGCACTGAAGCTTTCTTT.

This chain joins TRBV18 and TRBJ1-1; D might be TRBD1 (5 bases). V was cut by 4 bases and J by 10 bases, with 25 bases left in between. Germline V gene sequence: CDR1 KGHSH, CDR2 LQKENI. There are 16 residues in the CDR3. This CDR3 reads CASSLLLEGHSGLAFF. The CDR3 coding sequence is TGTGCCAGCTCACTACTACTCGAAGGACATAGCGGATTAGCTTTCTTT.

This sequence joins TRBV7-6 and TRBJ1-2; 7 bases are a match to TRBD1. V shed 5 bases, J shed 4 bases, and the junction held 4 bases outside the gene matches. This CDR3 spans 13 amino acids. The V gene's germline CDR1 is SGHVS and CDR2 FNYEAQ. CDR3: CASSEGQFYGYTF. The DNA of the CDR3 is TGTGCCAGCAGCGAGGGACAGTTCTATGGCTACACCTTC.

This chain uses TRBV30 with TRBJ2-1; the D gene could be TRBD1 or TRBD2 (7 bases each). Germline lookup yields CDR1 GTSNPN and CDR2 SVGIG (reference sequence). The CDR3 length is 15 residues. The V end lost 4 bases, the J end lost 4 bases, and 17 bases lay between the germline ends. DNA of the CDR3: TGTGCCTGGATCGCGGGGGTACAGGGGTACAATGAGCAGTTCTTC. It encodes CAWIAGVQGYNEQFF.

J is TRBJ1-2 and V is TRBV5-1; unclear D gene. Trimming shortened V by 4 bases and J by 5 bases, and 18 bases separated the two germline ends. The CDR3 contains 15 residues. From germline, CDR1 is SGHRS and CDR2 YFSETQ. The CDR3 protein is CASSANKGSYYGYTF. DNA for the CDR3: TGCGCCAGCAGCGCCAACAAAGGATCTTATTATGGCTACACCTTC. Supplemented by reference TRBV5-1 and TRBJ1-2, the full variable domain reads KAGVTQTPRYLIKTRGQQVTLSCSPISGHRSVSWYQQTPGQGLQFLFEYFSETQRNKGNFPGRFSGRQFSNSRSEMNVSTLELGDSALYLCASSANKGSYYGYTFGSGTRLTVV.

This clonotype was counted only a few times. This rearrangement joins TRBV4-1 to TRBJ1-1; D call uncertain. The CDR3 extends over 14 amino acids. Per the germline V gene, CDR1 is MGHRA and CDR2 is YSYEKL. V shed 0 bases and J shed 7 bases, with 12 bases lying between them. CDR3 sequence reads: CASSQDPGFGEAFF. As DNA, the CDR3 is TGCGCCAGCAGCCAAGATCCGGGGTTTGGTGAAGCTTTCTTT.

Concerning this clonotype: A read error is likely, as this CDR3 ends without the conserved phenylalanine or tryptophan. The chain recombines TRBV7-6 with TRBJ2-3; no clear D gene. The length of the CDR3 is 15 residues. Trimming took 1 base from V and 6 from J, leaving 14 bases between them. From germline, CDR1 is SGHVS and CDR2 FNYEAQ. CDR3: CASSLGFGPTDTQYY. DNA for the CDR3: TGTGCCAGCAGCTTAGGGTTTGGCCCTACGGATACGCAGTATTAT.

This clonotype was observed a handful of times. The V and J genes are TRBV12-3 or TRBV12-4 and TRBJ2-5; 7 positions agree with TRBD2. V was pared by 5 bases and J by 1 base, with 4 bases of the junction left unmatched. CDR3 size: 14 residues. The CDR3 loop is CASSPTSSQETQYF. CDR3 bases: TGTGCCAGCAGTCCGACTAGCAGCCAAGAGACCCAGTACTTC.

This clonotype was found a few times. The rearrangement uses TRBV7-9 and TRBJ2-5; 7 bases are a match to TRBD1. Germline values: CDR1 SEHNR, CDR2 FQNEAQ (reference sequence). V gave up 10 bases and J gave up 2 bases; unmatched junction bases: 10. This CDR3 is built from 14 residues. DNA for the CDR3: TGTGCCATTAGTCGATCCAGGGGGCAAGAGACCCAGTACTTC. Protein: CAISRSRGQETQYF.

The chain links TRBV12-3 or TRBV12-4 to TRBJ2-7; possibly TRBD2 for D (6 bases). Deletions cut 7 bases from V and 3 bases from J, with 16 bases between. The CDR3 has 14 amino acids. The CDR3 loop reads CASTPRLDRYEQYF. CDR3 nucleotides: TGTGCCAGCACCCCAAGACTAGACCGCTACGAGCAGTACTTC.

This clonotype was detected a few times. V gene TRBV15 combines with J gene TRBJ1-1, with unresolved D. This CDR3 is 14 amino acids long. The ends were cut back, 0 bases at V and 3 bases at J, with 8 bases in the middle. Germline V lookup: CDR1 LNHNV, CDR2 YYDKDF (reference sequence). The CDR3 here is CATSRDRLDTEAFF. The CDR3 DNA follows: TGTGCCACCAGCAGAGATCGACTCGACACTGAAGCTTTCTTT.

This clonotype was seen only a few times. This sequence joins TRBV27 and TRBJ1-2; D possibly corresponds to TRBD1 (5 bases). Germline V CDR1 and CDR2: MNHEY, SMNVEV (reference sequence). CDR3 size: 14 residues. V lost 6 bases and J lost 4, with 15 bases in between. CDR3 in amino acids: CASRQRGEGYGYTF. Here the CDR3 DNA reads TGTGCCAGCAGGCAACGGGGGGAGGGCTATGGCTACACCTTC.

The chain joins TRBV3-1 to TRBJ2-1; possibly TRBD2 for D (5 bases). The CDR3 has 15 amino acids. Germline-derived CDR1 and CDR2 are LGHDT and YNNKEL (reference sequence). The V end lost 0 bases, the J end lost 4 bases, and 10 bases lay between the germline ends. CDR3 bases: TGTGCCAGCAGCCAAGATCCCGGGGTTTACAATGAGCAGTTCTTC. Translation: CASSQDPGVYNEQFF.

This rearrangement joins TRBV12-3 or TRBV12-4 to TRBJ1-3; D possibly corresponds to TRBD1 (5 bases). CDR3 size: 16 residues. The V end was cut by 5 bases, the J end by 0 bases, with 14 bases between. This CDR3 reads CASSPQGPISGNTIYF. DNA of the CDR3: TGTGCCAGCAGTCCTCAGGGACCTATCTCTGGAAACACCATATATTTT.

This clonotype was picked up a small number of times. The chain recombines TRBV25-1 with TRBJ2-2; the match to TRBD1 covers 8 bases. Germline CDR1 reads MGHDK; CDR2 reads SYGVNS. V dropped 7 bases and J dropped 5; count of bases not matched to a gene: 6. The CDR3 contains 14 residues. CDR3 coding DNA: TGTGCCAGCACTTGGACAGGGAGGACCGGGGAGCTGTTTTTT. The encoded protein is CASTWTGRTGELFF.

This clonotype was found many times. This chain links TRBV24-1 with TRBJ1-2; D remains ambiguous. The CDR3 runs 13 residues. Looked up from germline, CDR1 is KGHDR and CDR2 is SFDVKD. Between the trimmed V and J ends, which lost 3 bases and 2 bases, there was a span of 6 bases. In DNA form, the CDR3 reads TGTGCCACCAGTGATGCCGCCAACTATGGCTACACCTTC. Residues: CATSDAANYGYTF.

A remark on this clonotype: Compared with germline, one end of the junction differs, possibly owing to a read error. The rearrangement joins TRBV5-1 to TRBJ2-2; D gene ambiguous. This CDR3 has 14 amino acids. Germline V gene data show CDR1 as SGHRS and CDR2 as YFSETQ. For the CDR3, the DNA is TGCGCCAGCAGGTTGGGCGCGGAAACCGGGGAGCTGTTTTTT. It yields the protein CASRLGAETGELFF. Full variable domain (missing parts from reference TRBV5-1 and TRBJ2-2): KAGVTQTPRYLIKTRGQQVTLSCSPISGHRSVSWYQQTPGQGLQFLFEYFSETQRNKGNFPGRFSGRQFSNSRSEMNVSTLELGDSALYLCASRLGAETGELFFGEGSRLTVL.

The chain has TRBV25-1 and TRBJ2-7, with D possibly being TRBD1 (5 bases). CDR3 length equals 15 residues. Germline V lookup: CDR1 MGHDK, CDR2 SYGVNS. V was pared by 2 bases and J by 4 bases, with 15 bases between. CDR3 sequence reads: CASSESPTDFYEQYF. The DNA for the CDR3 is TGTGCCAGCAGTGAAAGCCCGACAGATTTTTACGAGCAGTACTTC.

There are a few counts of this clonotype. This sequence joins TRBV7-2 and TRBJ2-7; D not certain. V was pared by 1 base and J by 5 bases, with 12 bases between. Germline loops: CDR1 SGHTA, CDR2 FQGNSA. The CDR3 consists of 14 residues. The CDR3: CASSLGGLAHEQYF. CDR3 in DNA: TGTGCCAGCAGCTTAGGGGGTTTGGCTCACGAGCAGTACTTC.

This clonotype showed up just a few times. The chain combines TRBV6-4 with TRBJ2-1, with D uncertain. Trimming removed 5 bases from V and 10 bases from J, with 12 bases in between. The CDR3 spans 12 residues. Germline V CDR1 and CDR2: MRHNA, SNTAGT. The CDR3 DNA is TGTGCCAGCAGTACCTTCATGGGGGAGCAGTTCTTC. Encoded protein: CASSTFMGEQFF.